One and the same sample provided the 12 T cell receptor beta chains below, sequenced in a study of blood T cell repertoires in COVID-19. The method was immunoSEQ multiplex PCR; TCRdb's version includes in-frame clones alone and lacks a portion of them. The repertoire holds about 190,000 clones, with around 86% as singletons. The sequenced material came from peripheral blood. All receptors come from a man aged 40-49 years with acute or convalescent COVID-19.

This chain joins TRBV7-2 and TRBJ2-7; the D gene is possibly TRBD2 (5 bases). Germline CDR1 and CDR2: SGHTA and FQGNSA. CDR3 length: 14 amino acids. Trimming shortened V by 6 bases and J by 4 bases, and 16 bases separated the two germline ends. The CDR3 bases are TGTGCCAGCAGTCACAGAGCGGTTCCTTACGAGCAGTACTTC. Its protein product is CASSHRAVPYEQYF.

This chain links TRBV9 with TRBJ1-1, with a weak D call TRBD1 (6 bases). CDR1 is SGDLS and CDR2 is YYNGEE in the germline V gene. Trimming removed 4 bases from V and 4 bases from J, with 23 bases in between. The CDR3 loop spans 17 amino acids. The CDR3, as DNA: TGTGCCAGCAGCCCCCAAGTGTCAGGGGTATCGGGCACTGAAGCTTTCTTT. It codes for CASSPQVSGVSGTEAFF.

The chain carries TRBV2 and TRBJ2-1, with 9 bases identical to TRBD2. The ends lost 4 bases at V and 4 bases at J; junction bases unmatched: 8. CDR3 size: 16 residues. The V gene's germline CDR1 is SNHLY and CDR2 FYNNEI. The CDR3 sequence is CASSGRLAALYNEQFF. In nucleotides, the CDR3 is TGTGCCAGCAGTGGCCGACTAGCGGCTTTGTACAATGAGCAGTTCTTC.

In DNA form, the CDR3 reads TGTGCCAGCAGCCAAAACAGGGGGCGGGATGGCTACACCTTC. Its protein product is CASSQNRGRDGYTF. This chain connects TRBV3-1 (or the pseudogene TRBV3-2) to TRBJ1-2, with 9 bases fitting TRBD1. V dropped 2 bases and J dropped 6; count of bases not matched to a gene: 4. The CDR3 is 14 residues long. CDR1 and CDR2 from the germline V gene are LGHDT and YNNKEL (reference sequence).

The rearrangement joins TRBV29-1 to TRBJ2-1; 8 positions agree with TRBD1. The CDR3 length is 13 residues. The V segment lost 2 bases and the J segment 10 bases; nucleotides outside the gene matches: 7. CDR1 SQVTM and CDR2 ANQGSEA come from the germline V gene. The CDR3: CSVENQGAQEQFF. The CDR3 nucleotides are TGCAGCGTTGAAAATCAGGGGGCTCAGGAGCAGTTCTTC.

The rearrangement joins TRBV30 to TRBJ2-7, with 8 positions matching TRBD1. The CDR3 is 15 amino acids. Losses at the gene ends were 2 bases for V and 2 bases for J; bases not matched to a gene: 8. Germline V gives CDR1 GTSNPN, CDR2 SVGIG (reference sequence). The CDR3 DNA reads TGTGCCTGGAGTCTCGGGGCAGGGGGCGCCTACGAGCAGTACTTC. Its translation is CAWSLGAGGAYEQYF.

The rearrangement joins TRBV9 to TRBJ2-6, with TRBD1 matching 12 bases. The germline gives CDR1 SGDLS, CDR2 YYNGEE. V dropped 3 bases and J dropped 0; count of bases not matched to a gene: 13. This CDR3 comprises 21 residues. CDR3 in amino acids: CASSAGTGGFALGSGANVLTF. For the CDR3, the DNA is TGTGCCAGCAGCGCCGGGACAGGGGGCTTTGCTCTGGGCTCTGGGGCCAACGTCCTGACTTTC.

This chain uses TRBV5-8 with TRBJ1-2; TRBD1 is a possible D gene (6 bases). Per the germline V gene, CDR1 is SGHTS and CDR2 is YDEGEE. This CDR3 spans 15 amino acids. V lost 4 bases and J lost 0, with 13 bases in between. The CDR3 DNA reads TGTGCCAGCAGCCCATGGACAGAAGCTAACTATGGCTACACCTTC. Protein: CASSPWTEANYGYTF.

V is TRBV5-5 and J is TRBJ1-1; D uncertain. The germline CDR1 and CDR2 sequences are SGHKS and YYEKEE (reference sequence). This CDR3 has 13 residues. The V end lost 1 base, the J end lost 3 bases, and 7 bases lay between the germline ends. CDR3 in amino acids: CASSLNRDTEAFF. DNA for the CDR3: TGTGCCAGCAGCTTGAACCGGGACACTGAAGCTTTCTTT. Full variable domain (outside the CDR3, taken from reference TRBV5-5 and TRBJ1-1): DAGVTQSPTHLIKTRGQQVTLRCSPISGHKSVSWYQQVLGQGPQFIFQYYEKEERGRGNFPDRFSARQFPNYSSELNVNALLLGDSALYLCASSLNRDTEAFFGQGTRLTVV.

The genes are TRBV6-1 and TRBJ1-2, with 8 bases fitting TRBD1. This CDR3 is built from 13 residues. The germline CDR1 and CDR2 sequences are MNHNS and SASEGT. V lost 2 bases and J lost 7; bases outside the gene matches: 3. CDR3 DNA: TGTGCCAGCAGTGAATTCGACAGGGGTGGCTACACCTTC. Translated, it gives CASSEFDRGGYTF.

The chain recombines TRBV6-5 with TRBJ1-5; 7 nucleotides agree with TRBD1. CDR3 length equals 15 residues. CDR1 MNHEY and CDR2 SVGAGI come from the germline V gene. Trimming took 8 bases from V and 2 from J; bases not matched to a gene: 9. For the CDR3, the DNA is TGTGCCAGCGGGCCGGGACAGTCCGGCAATCAGCCCCAGCATTTT. Amino acids: CASGPGQSGNQPQHF.

This chain links TRBV28 with TRBJ2-7; the D is unclear. Trimming took 5 bases from V and 6 from J, leaving 17 bases between them. From germline, CDR1 is MDHEN and CDR2 SYDVKM. The CDR3 length is 14 residues. Here the CDR3 reads CASSPPVKRGEQYF. The CDR3 nucleotides are TGTGCCAGCAGTCCCCCCGTGAAAAGAGGCGAGCAGTACTTC.